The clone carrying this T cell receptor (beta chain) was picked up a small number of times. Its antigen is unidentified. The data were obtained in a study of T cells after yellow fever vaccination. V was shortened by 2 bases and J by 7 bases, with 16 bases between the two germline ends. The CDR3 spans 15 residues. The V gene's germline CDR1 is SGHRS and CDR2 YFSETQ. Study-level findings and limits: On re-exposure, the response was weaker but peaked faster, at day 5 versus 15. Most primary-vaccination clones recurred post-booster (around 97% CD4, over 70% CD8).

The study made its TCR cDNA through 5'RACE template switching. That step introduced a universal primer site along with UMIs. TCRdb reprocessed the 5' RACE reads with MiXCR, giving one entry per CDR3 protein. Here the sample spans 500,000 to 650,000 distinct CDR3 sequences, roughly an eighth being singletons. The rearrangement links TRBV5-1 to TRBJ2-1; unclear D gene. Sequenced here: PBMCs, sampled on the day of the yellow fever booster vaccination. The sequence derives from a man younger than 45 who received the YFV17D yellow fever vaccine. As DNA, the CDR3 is TGCGCCAGCAGCTTCCAACAACCCCCCTCAAATGAGCAGTTCTTC. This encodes CASSFQQPPSNEQFF.